One sample yielded the 13 T cell receptor beta chains listed below, sequenced in a study of T cells in localized non-small cell lung cancer. Method: immunoSEQ multiplex PCR; TCRdb's copy keeps in-frame clones and lacks some. The sample lists around 3,300 clones; about 31% were seen once. Sequenced material: normal lung tissue next to the tumor, taken before any cancer treatment. These receptors originate from a woman aged 35 to 70 with stage I lung adenocarcinoma.

V and J are TRBV9 and TRBJ2-1, with 9 nucleotides matching TRBD2. The length of the CDR3 is 13 residues. Germline V gene lookup returns CDR1 SGDLS and CDR2 YYNGEE. After removal of 6 bases from V and 8 bases from J, the junction contained 6 bases not matched to a gene. The CDR3 DNA follows: TGTGCCAGCACGCGGGAGGGCCTGGATGAGCAGTTCTTC. It translates to CASTREGLDEQFF. The whole variable domain, remainder taken from reference TRBV9 and TRBJ2-1, is DSGVTQTPKHLITATGQRVTLRCSPRSGDLSVYWYQQSLDQGLQFLIQYYNGEERAKGNILERFSAQQFPDLHSELNLSSLELGDSALYFCASTREGLDEQFFGPGTRLTVL.

This clone has a handful of counts. The V and J genes are TRBV6-7 and TRBJ2-5; D is possibly TRBD1 or TRBD2 (5 bases each). TRBV6-7 is recorded as an ORF, its role being uncertain. Trimming stripped 1 base from V and 2 bases from J, with 11 bases between. The CDR3 consists of 15 residues. The CDR3 reads CASSYWGKQQETQYF. Here the CDR3 DNA reads TGTGCCAGCAGTTACTGGGGGAAGCAACAAGAGACCCAGTACTTC.

This clone was counted a single time. This chain links TRBV5-1 with TRBJ2-1, with D possibly TRBD2 on 6 matching bases. Per germline, CDR1 SGHRS and CDR2 YFSETQ. The CDR3 runs to 15 residues. The ends were cut back, 1 base at V and 6 bases at J, with 14 bases in the middle. The CDR3 DNA sequence: TGCGCCAGCAGCTTGTTGCCGGGACTCATCAATGAGCAGTTCTTC. This translates into CASSLLPGLINEQFF.

This clone counts as medium-sized. J is TRBJ2-4 and V is TRBV11-3; a weak D match, TRBD2 (6 bases). CDR1 is SGHNT, CDR2 YENEEA, per germline. V gave up 3 bases and J gave up 4 bases, with 10 bases separating them. This CDR3 comprises 14 residues. The CDR3 region has the DNA TGTGCCAGCAGCTTGGGCGGGATGAAAAACATTCAGTACTTC. Its protein product is CASSLGGMKNIQYF.

This clone is medium-sized. This sequence joins TRBV6-8 and TRBJ1-1; D is unclear. The CDR3 is 13 amino acids. V gave up 1 base and J gave up 4 bases, with 7 bases separating them. CDR1 is MNHGY and CDR2 is SAAAGT in the germline V gene. The CDR3 reads CASSYLPTTEAFF. Written as DNA, the CDR3 is TGTGCCAGCAGTTACTTACCCACCACTGAAGCTTTCTTT.

This rearrangement joins TRBV10-2 to TRBJ2-3; tentative D call: TRBD2 (6 bases). CDR1 is WSHSY and CDR2 is SAAADI in the germline V gene. The length of the CDR3 is 12 residues. The V end was cut by 4 bases, the J end by 6 bases, with 8 bases between. The CDR3 DNA sequence: TGCGCCAGCAGTGTGGAGGGGGATACGCAGTATTTT. Its protein product is CASSVEGDTQYF.

The chain carries TRBV11-3 and TRBJ2-1; possibly TRBD2 for D (6 bases). Trimming stripped 2 bases from V and 3 bases from J, with 14 bases between. The CDR3 spans 16 residues. CDR1 SGHNT and CDR2 YENEEA come from the germline V gene. CDR3 bases: TGTGCCAGCAGCTTATGGCGGGATGGTGGCTACAATGAGCAGTTCTTC. Translated: CASSLWRDGGYNEQFF.

This clone was seen a few times. The chain combines TRBV6-8 with TRBJ2-7; 9 nucleotides match TRBD2. Unmatched junction bases numbered 13, after V lost 5 bases and J lost 2 bases. Per the germline V gene, CDR1 is MNHGY and CDR2 is SAAAGT. The CDR3 loop spans 17 amino acids. This CDR3 is CASSDPGLALETYEQYF. The CDR3 region has the DNA TGTGCCAGCAGTGATCCTGGACTAGCGCTCGAAACCTACGAGCAGTACTTC.

This clone has just a few counts. The rearrangement joins TRBV15 to TRBJ1-5; the D is unclear. The germline gives CDR1 LNHNV, CDR2 YYDKDF (reference sequence). This CDR3 contains 15 residues. Trimming removed 0 bases at V and 3 bases at J, with 9 bases between. This CDR3 is CATSRDNSHNQPQHF. In DNA form, the CDR3 reads TGTGCCACCAGCAGAGACAACAGTCACAATCAGCCCCAGCATTTT.

The chain couples TRBV4-1 to TRBJ2-3, with a weak D call TRBD1 (5 bases). Germline V gene sequence: CDR1 MGHRA, CDR2 YSYEKL. The CDR3 length is 15 residues. The V and J ends lost 4 bases and 4 bases respectively, with 15 bases between them. The CDR3 spells CASSLYRIPADTQYF. Written as DNA, the CDR3 is TGCGCCAGCAGCCTATACAGGATACCAGCAGATACGCAGTATTTT.

The V call is TRBV6-8, the J call TRBJ2-1; the match to TRBD2 covers 9 bases. Germline V gene lookup returns CDR1 MNHGY and CDR2 SAAAGT. V lost 5 bases, J lost 2 bases, and 7 bases stayed unmatched. This CDR3 has 16 residues. In DNA form, the CDR3 reads TGTGCCAGCAGTGACAGGCTAGCGGGGACCTACAATGAGCAGTTCTTC. Amino acids: CASSDRLAGTYNEQFF.

A remark on this clone: In the same sample, other DNA sequences code for this CDR3. The CDR3: CASSRQGGETQYF. Here the CDR3 DNA reads TGTGCCAGTAGCCGACAGGGAGGAGAGACCCAGTACTTC. This chain uses TRBV19 with TRBJ2-5; D perhaps matches TRBD1 (7 bases). This CDR3 region has 13 residues. Germline lookup yields CDR1 LNHDA and CDR2 SQIVND (reference sequence). V was shortened by 6 bases and J by 4 bases, with 12 bases between the two germline ends.

In its sample, this clone was seen once. The genes are TRBV30 and TRBJ2-2; 13 nucleotides agree with TRBD2. V was clipped by 7 bases and J by 8 bases; unmatched bases: 7. The CDR3 loop spans 14 amino acids. Germline CDR1 and CDR2: GTSNPN and SVGIG (reference sequence). CDR3 sequence reads: CAFDGTSGKGELFF. The CDR3 nucleotides read TGTGCCTTCGACGGGACTAGCGGGAAGGGGGAGCTGTTTTTT.